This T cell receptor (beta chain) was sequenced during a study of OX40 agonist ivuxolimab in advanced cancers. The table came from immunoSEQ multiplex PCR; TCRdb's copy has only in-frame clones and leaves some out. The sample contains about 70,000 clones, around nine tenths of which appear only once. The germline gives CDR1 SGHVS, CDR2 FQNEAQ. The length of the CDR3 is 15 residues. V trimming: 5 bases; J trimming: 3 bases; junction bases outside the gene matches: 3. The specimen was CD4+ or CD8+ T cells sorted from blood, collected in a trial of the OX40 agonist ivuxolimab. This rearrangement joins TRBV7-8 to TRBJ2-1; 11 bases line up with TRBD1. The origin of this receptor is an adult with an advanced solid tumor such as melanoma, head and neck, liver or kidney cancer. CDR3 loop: CASSRGTGGYNEQFF. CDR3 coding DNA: TGTGCCAGCAGCCGGGGGACAGGGGGCTACAATGAGCAGTTCTTC.